These T cell receptor beta chains were read from a single sample in a study of blood T cell repertoires in COVID-19. The repertoire was sequenced with immunoSEQ multiplex PCR; TCRdb's copy has only in-frame clones and lacks some. Altogether around 330,000 clones are present, approximately 89% being singletons, with the ten largest covering 9.5%. Material for sequencing was PBMCs or T cells enriched from blood (not recorded which). Source of these receptors: a woman in her forties who had recovered from COVID-19. Each CDR3 is given with its conserved first and last residue. A D gene is named only where the DNA matches it firmly. Size tells how often a clone was seen (once, few, many) or the class of an expanded clone, and some rows leave it out.

CDR3 DNA: TGTGCCAGCAGCCAAGAACTAGCGATCTACAATGAGCAGTTCTTC
CDR3 protein: CASSQELAIYNEQFF
V gene: TRBV14
J gene: TRBJ2-1
D gene: TRBD2
CDR3 length: 15
clone size: -

CDR3 DNA: TGTGCCAGCAGCACCCAAGACCAGGCGACCACCGGGGAGCTGTTTTTT
CDR3 protein: CASSTQDQATTGELFF
V gene: TRBV9
J gene: TRBJ2-2
D gene: -
CDR3 length: 16
clone size: -

CDR3 DNA: TGTGCCAGCTCACCCTCAGCGGGGGTAACAGATACGCAGTATTTT
CDR3 protein: CASSPSAGVTDTQYF
V gene: TRBV18
J gene: TRBJ2-3
D gene: TRBD2
CDR3 length: 15
clone size: -

CDR3 DNA: TGTGCCAGCAGGGTGGGCCCTGACTATGGCTACACCTTC
CDR3 protein: CASRVGPDYGYTF
V gene: TRBV6-5
J gene: TRBJ1-2
D gene: -
CDR3 length: 13
clone size: once

CDR3 DNA: TGTGCCAGCAGCTTACGGACAGGACCCTACGAGCAGTACTTC
CDR3 protein: CASSLRTGPYEQYF
V gene: TRBV7-2
J gene: TRBJ2-7
D gene: TRBD1
CDR3 length: 14
clone size: -

CDR3 DNA: TGTGCCAGCAGCTTATTTGCGGGTGTAGATACGCAGTATTTT
CDR3 protein: CASSLFAGVDTQYF
V gene: TRBV7-2
J gene: TRBJ2-3
D gene: -
CDR3 length: 14
clone size: -

CDR3 DNA: TGTGCCAGCAGAAGACAGGGAGGAGACTATGGCTACACCTTC
CDR3 protein: CASRRQGGDYGYTF
V gene: TRBV28
J gene: TRBJ1-2
D gene: TRBD1
CDR3 length: 14
clone size: -

CDR3 DNA: TGTGCCAGCTCACCAACAGAGAACTATGGCTACACCTTC
CDR3 protein: CASSPTENYGYTF
V gene: TRBV18
J gene: TRBJ1-2
D gene: -
CDR3 length: 13
clone size: -

CDR3 DNA: TGTGCCAGCAGCGTAGGGACTAGCGGGAGCTTTGAGCAGTTCTTC
CDR3 protein: CASSVGTSGSFEQFF
V gene: TRBV9
J gene: TRBJ2-1
D gene: TRBD2
CDR3 length: 15
clone size: -

CDR3 DNA: TGCGCCAGCAGCTCGGGGGGGCAGCCCTCCTACGAGCAGTACTTC
CDR3 protein: CASSSGGQPSYEQYF
V gene: TRBV5-1
J gene: TRBJ2-7
D gene: TRBD2
CDR3 length: 15
clone size: -

CDR3 DNA: TGTGCCAGCAGCTCTAGCGGAGGGGGGCACAATGAGCAGTTCTTC
CDR3 protein: CASSSSGGGHNEQFF
V gene: TRBV7-2
J gene: TRBJ2-1
D gene: -
CDR3 length: 15
clone size: -

CDR3 DNA: TGTGCCAGCAGCAAGAGGGCAGCCACTGAAGCTTTCTTT
CDR3 protein: CASSKRAATEAFF
V gene: TRBV7-3
J gene: TRBJ1-1
D gene: -
CDR3 length: 13
clone size: -

CDR3 DNA: TGTGCCAGCAGCTTAGGGCGGGGTCAGCCCCAGCATTTT
CDR3 protein: CASSLGRGQPQHF
V gene: TRBV7-3
J gene: TRBJ1-5
D gene: -
CDR3 length: 13
clone size: -

CDR3 DNA: TGTGCCAGCAGCTTAGCGGGAGCTAGAGAGACCCAGTACTTC
CDR3 protein: CASSLAGARETQYF
V gene: TRBV5-4
J gene: TRBJ2-5
D gene: TRBD2
CDR3 length: 14
clone size: -

CDR3 DNA: TGTGCCAGCAGCCCCTGGACAGGGGGGACCTACGAGCAGTACTTC
CDR3 protein: CASSPWTGGTYEQYF
V gene: TRBV7-2
J gene: TRBJ2-7
D gene: TRBD1
CDR3 length: 15
clone size: -

CDR3 DNA: TGTGCCATCAGTGGAGAGGGGGCCGCTAACTATGGCTACACCTTC
CDR3 protein: CAISGEGAANYGYTF
V gene: TRBV10-3
J gene: TRBJ1-2
D gene: TRBD1
CDR3 length: 15
clone size: -

CDR3 DNA: TGCAGCGTTGGCCCCCTATTCCCGAGAAGCACAGATACGCAGTATTTT
CDR3 protein: CSVGPLFPRSTDTQYF
V gene: TRBV29-1
J gene: TRBJ2-3
D gene: -
CDR3 length: 16
clone size: -

CDR3 DNA: TGTGCCAGCTCACTGCGACAGGGCGACACCGGGGAGCTGTTTTTT
CDR3 protein: CASSLRQGDTGELFF
V gene: TRBV18
J gene: TRBJ2-2
D gene: TRBD1
CDR3 length: 15
clone size: -

CDR3 DNA: TGCGCCAGCAGCCCAACAGGGGGGGCTAATGAAAAACTGTTTTTT
CDR3 protein: CASSPTGGANEKLFF
V gene: TRBV5-1
J gene: TRBJ1-4
D gene: TRBD1
CDR3 length: 15
clone size: -

CDR3 DNA: TGTGCCAGCAGCTCCCCTACAGGGGCTCTGGGAGATACGCAGTATTTT
CDR3 protein: CASSSPTGALGDTQYF
V gene: TRBV7-8
J gene: TRBJ2-3
D gene: TRBD1
CDR3 length: 16
clone size: -

CDR3 DNA: TGCGCCAGCAGCCAAGCTGAAGAGCGGGGGACCACAGATACGCAGTATTTT
CDR3 protein: CASSQAEERGTTDTQYF
V gene: TRBV4-3
J gene: TRBJ2-3
D gene: TRBD2
CDR3 length: 17
clone size: -

CDR3 DNA: TGTGCCAGCAGTGAGACTGGGGAGAACATGGAGCAGTTCTTC
CDR3 protein: CASSETGENMEQFF
V gene: TRBV25-1
J gene: TRBJ2-1
D gene: -
CDR3 length: 14
clone size: -

CDR3 DNA: TGTGCCAGCAGCTTAGACAGGGGGCTACAGCCCCAGCATTTT
CDR3 protein: CASSLDRGLQPQHF
V gene: TRBV7-2
J gene: TRBJ1-5
D gene: TRBD1
CDR3 length: 14
clone size: -

CDR3 DNA: TGTGCCAGCAGCTTAAGCCCAACAGGCTCCTACGAGCAGTACTTC
CDR3 protein: CASSLSPTGSYEQYF
V gene: TRBV7-8
J gene: TRBJ2-7
D gene: -
CDR3 length: 15
clone size: -

CDR3 DNA: TGTGCCAGCAGTATAGCCCGGGGGGGGAACACTGAAGCTTTCTTT
CDR3 protein: CASSIARGGNTEAFF
V gene: TRBV27
J gene: TRBJ1-1
D gene: -
CDR3 length: 15
clone size: once

CDR3 DNA: TGTGCCAGTAGTAACAGGGGCGGCGAGCAGTACTTC
CDR3 protein: CASSNRGGEQYF
V gene: TRBV19
J gene: TRBJ2-7
D gene: TRBD1
CDR3 length: 12
clone size: -

CDR3 DNA: TGTGCCAGCAGTGGAGGTTTGACCAGCTCTGGAAACACGATATATTTT
CDR3 protein: CASSGGLTSSGNTIYF
V gene: TRBV2
J gene: TRBJ1-3
D gene: -
CDR3 length: 16
clone size: once

CDR3 DNA: TGTGCCAGCAGCTCGTCAATCCGGGACAGGGTAACCGGGGAGCTGTTTTTT
CDR3 protein: CASSSSIRDRVTGELFF
V gene: TRBV13
J gene: TRBJ2-2
D gene: TRBD1
CDR3 length: 17
clone size: -

CDR3 DNA: TGTGCCAGCAGCTTATTGCTAGCGGGGTTCGGCCGTTCCAATGAGCAGTTCTTC
CDR3 protein: CASSLLLAGFGRSNEQFF
V gene: TRBV7-2
J gene: TRBJ2-1
D gene: TRBD2
CDR3 length: 18
clone size: -

CDR3 DNA: TGCGCCAGCAGCTTGGGGGGGCCGAACACTGAAGCTTTCTTT
CDR3 protein: CASSLGGPNTEAFF
V gene: TRBV5-1
J gene: TRBJ1-1
D gene: -
CDR3 length: 14
clone size: -

CDR3 DNA: TGTGCCAGCAGTCCTATGGTACTGAACACTGAAGCTTTCTTT
CDR3 protein: CASSPMVLNTEAFF
V gene: TRBV3-1/TRBV3-2
J gene: TRBJ1-1
D gene: -
CDR3 length: 14
clone size: once

CDR3 DNA: TGTGCCAGCTCACCAATCAGGGGAGATAGCAATCAGCCCCAGCATTTT
CDR3 protein: CASSPIRGDSNQPQHF
V gene: TRBV18
J gene: TRBJ1-5
D gene: -
CDR3 length: 16
clone size: -

CDR3 DNA: TGTGCCAGCAGCTTAAACGCGGGGGCTCTCACCGGGGAGCTGTTTTTT
CDR3 protein: CASSLNAGALTGELFF
V gene: TRBV7-3
J gene: TRBJ2-2
D gene: -
CDR3 length: 16
clone size: -

CDR3 DNA: TGTGCCACCAGTGATTTGCAGGGGACAGGCGCGAACACCGGGGAGCTGTTTTTT
CDR3 protein: CATSDLQGTGANTGELFF
V gene: TRBV24-1
J gene: TRBJ2-2
D gene: TRBD1
CDR3 length: 18
clone size: -

CDR3 DNA: TGTGCCAGCAGTGAAAGAAGACGGGCTAGCGGGCTTAAAGAGACCCAGTACTTC
CDR3 protein: CASSERRRASGLKETQYF
V gene: TRBV6-1
J gene: TRBJ2-5
D gene: TRBD2
CDR3 length: 18
clone size: -

CDR3 DNA: TGTGCCAGCAGCTTTAGCGGGGGGGCCGATACGCAGTATTTT
CDR3 protein: CASSFSGGADTQYF
V gene: TRBV7-8
J gene: TRBJ2-3
D gene: TRBD2
CDR3 length: 14
clone size: -

CDR3 DNA: TGCAGCGTGGAGGGCAGCTCTGGAAACACCATATATTTT
CDR3 protein: CSVEGSSGNTIYF
V gene: TRBV29-1
J gene: TRBJ1-3
D gene: -
CDR3 length: 13
clone size: -

CDR3 DNA: TGTGCCAGCAGTTACACCCCGGGGCTAGCGGGAGGGCCGAGGAATGAGCAGTTCTTC
CDR3 protein: CASSYTPGLAGGPRNEQFF
V gene: TRBV6-2/TRBV6-3
J gene: TRBJ2-1
D gene: TRBD2
CDR3 length: 19
clone size: -

CDR3 DNA: TGCAGCGTACGAAGGAGCTATGGAGATACGCAGTATTTT
CDR3 protein: CSVRRSYGDTQYF
V gene: TRBV29-1
J gene: TRBJ2-3
D gene: -
CDR3 length: 13
clone size: -

CDR3 DNA: TGTGCCAGCAGCCCGGACATCTCCTACGAGCAGTACTTC
CDR3 protein: CASSPDISYEQYF
V gene: TRBV5-4
J gene: TRBJ2-7
D gene: -
CDR3 length: 13
clone size: once

CDR3 DNA: TGTGCCAGCAGCGTAGGGTCAGGGAATCGGAATGAGCAGTTCTTC
CDR3 protein: CASSVGSGNRNEQFF
V gene: TRBV9
J gene: TRBJ2-1
D gene: -
CDR3 length: 15
clone size: -

CDR3 DNA: TGTGCCAGCAGCTTAGTTTGGGACAGCTTGAGCAATCAGCCCCAGCATTTT
CDR3 protein: CASSLVWDSLSNQPQHF
V gene: TRBV7-9
J gene: TRBJ1-5
D gene: TRBD1
CDR3 length: 17
clone size: -

CDR3 DNA: TGTGCCAGCAGCCTACTAGCGACAGATACGCAGTATTTT
CDR3 protein: CASSLLATDTQYF
V gene: TRBV3-1/TRBV3-2
J gene: TRBJ2-3
D gene: TRBD2
CDR3 length: 13
clone size: -

CDR3 DNA: TGTGCCACCAGTGATTTGACGGGAAACCTGAACACCGGGGAGCTGTTTTTT
CDR3 protein: CATSDLTGNLNTGELFF
V gene: TRBV24-1
J gene: TRBJ2-2
D gene: -
CDR3 length: 17
clone size: -

CDR3 DNA: TGTGCCAGCTCCCTTATCACTAGCGGGAGTTCATACGAGCAGTACTTC
CDR3 protein: CASSLITSGSSYEQYF
V gene: TRBV18
J gene: TRBJ2-7
D gene: TRBD2
CDR3 length: 16
clone size: -

CDR3 DNA: TGCAGTGCTAGCAGGATTGAACAGTTCTTC
CDR3 protein: CSASRIEQFF
V gene: TRBV20-1
J gene: TRBJ2-1
D gene: -
CDR3 length: 10
clone size: few

CDR3 DNA: TGTGCCACCAGTGATTCAGCATACAGGGGGGAGGGAGATACGCAGTATTTT
CDR3 protein: CATSDSAYRGEGDTQYF
V gene: TRBV24-1
J gene: TRBJ2-3
D gene: -
CDR3 length: 17
clone size: -

CDR3 DNA: TGCGCCAGCAGCTCACTCACAGGGGCCGAAGCTTTCTTT
CDR3 protein: CASSSLTGAEAFF
V gene: TRBV5-1
J gene: TRBJ1-1
D gene: TRBD1
CDR3 length: 13
clone size: -

CDR3 DNA: TGTGCCAGCAGTTTGGTAGAAGCTTATAATTCACCCCTCCACTTT
CDR3 protein: CASSLVEAYNSPLHF
V gene: TRBV28
J gene: TRBJ1-6
D gene: -
CDR3 length: 15
clone size: -

CDR3 DNA: TGTGCCTGGAGGAGGGACTCCTACAATGAGCAGTTCTTC
CDR3 protein: CAWRRDSYNEQFF
V gene: TRBV30
J gene: TRBJ2-1
D gene: -
CDR3 length: 13
clone size: -